Presented here are 29 T cell receptor beta chains from one specimen sequenced in a study of CD8 T cells in Susac syndrome. The RNA, about 0.5 to 1 ug, was put through reverse transcription using random hexamers. TCRdb used MiXCR to reprocess the immunoSEQ multiplex PCR reads, holding one entry per CDR3 protein. This sample has 400,000 to 550,000 distinct CDR3 sequences, with 75% to 90% found just once. Sequencing was done on a sample of CD8+ T cells from PBMCs. These receptors all come from a human donor with multiple sclerosis.

This clonotype was counted a single time. The chain joins TRBV6-5 to TRBJ2-1; the D is unclear. V was cut by 7 bases and J by 6 bases, with 10 bases left in between. CDR3 size: 12 residues. Germline CDR1 is MNHEY and CDR2 is SVGAGI. The CDR3 sequence: CASKKGFNEQFF. CDR3 sequence (DNA): TGTGCCAGCAAAAAGGGATTCAATGAGCAGTTCTTC.

This clonotype turned up a few times. The junction and the germline gene differ at one end; a read error may be behind it. V is TRBV19 and J is TRBJ1-1; tentatively, D is TRBD1 (6 bases). Germline V lookup: CDR1 LNHDA, CDR2 SQIVND (reference sequence). CDR3 size: 14 residues. CDR3 residues: CASSITGSNTEAFF. CDR3 in DNA: TGTGCCAGTAGTATTACAGGGTCGAACACTGAGGCTTTCTTT.

This clonotype came up a few times. The chain couples TRBV6-1 to TRBJ2-3; D is possibly TRBD1 or TRBD2 (5 bases each). The CDR3 spans 15 residues. Germline CDR1 reads MNHNS; CDR2 reads SASEGT. The V and J ends lost 6 bases and 1 base respectively, with 14 bases between them. CDR3 DNA: TGTGCCAGCAGCCCGCGGCAGGGAGGCACAGATACGCAGTATTTT. Its protein product is CASSPRQGGTDTQYF.

The chain joins TRBV5-6 to TRBJ1-2; D gene unclear. The CDR3 contains 15 residues. The V end lost 3 bases, the J end lost 0 bases, and 12 bases lay between the germline ends. Looked up from germline, CDR1 is SGHDT and CDR2 is YYEEEE. CDR3 sequence reads: CASSSRPSSNYGYTF. The CDR3 DNA reads as TGTGCCAGCAGCTCTAGACCGTCCTCTAACTATGGCTACACCTTC.

This chain connects TRBV25-1 to TRBJ1-1; no clear D gene. Germline V gene data show CDR1 as MGHDK and CDR2 as SYGVNS. The CDR3 is 13 amino acids. Trimming shortened V by 1 base and J by 4 bases, and 7 bases separated the two germline ends. The CDR3 DNA sequence: TGTGCCAGCAGTGAATCCTCGGGCACTGAAGCTTTCTTT. Translating gives CASSESSGTEAFF.

The chain employs TRBV3-1 and TRBJ2-7, with a possible D match to TRBD1 (6 bases). The V gene's germline CDR1 is LGHDT and CDR2 YNNKEL (reference sequence). The CDR3 contains 13 residues. Between the trimmed V and J ends, which lost 3 bases and 3 bases, there was a span of 9 bases. CDR3 DNA sequence: TGTGCCAGCAGCCAGGGGGCAGACTACGAGCAGTACTTC. It encodes CASSQGADYEQYF.

The chain recombines TRBV5-1 with TRBJ1-2, with 8 nucleotides matching TRBD1. The trim removed 4 bases at V and 1 base at J, leaving 9 bases unmatched. Germline-derived CDR1 and CDR2 are SGHRS and YFSETQ. The CDR3 extends over 16 amino acids. The CDR3, as DNA: TGCGCCAGCAGCCCGCTGACAGGGGAGAATAACTATGGCTACACCTTC. It yields the protein CASSPLTGENNYGYTF. Looking up the rest from reference TRBV5-1 and TRBJ1-2 gives the full variable domain: KAGVTQTPRYLIKTRGQQVTLSCSPISGHRSVSWYQQTPGQGLQFLFEYFSETQRNKGNFPGRFSGRQFSNSRSEMNVSTLELGDSALYLCASSPLTGENNYGYTFGSGTRLTVV.

This clonotype was counted once. The chain has TRBV20-1 and TRBJ2-7, with TRBD1 identical over 9 bases. Trimming at V came to 0 bases and at J to 2 bases, leaving 8 bases not matched to a gene. CDR3 length equals 16 residues. Germline V lookup: CDR1 DFQATT, CDR2 SNEGSKA (reference sequence). The CDR3 here is CSARDRQGVSPYEQYF. In DNA, the CDR3 is TGCAGTGCTAGAGACCGACAGGGGGTGTCTCCCTACGAGCAGTACTTC.

The rearrangement uses TRBV11-2 and TRBJ2-2; 13 bases line up with TRBD2. V shed 8 bases, J shed 1 base, and the junction held 7 bases outside the gene matches. The CDR3 is 17 residues long. Germline-derived CDR1 and CDR2 are SGHAT and FQNNGV. CDR3 coding DNA: TGTGCCAGCGGCCAGCGGACTAGCGGGGGGAACACCGGGGAGCTGTTTTTT. Protein sequence: CASGQRTSGGNTGELFF.

The chain is built from TRBV27 and TRBJ2-5; D is uncertain. V gave up 6 bases and J gave up 9 bases, with 8 bases separating them. The CDR3 contains 10 residues. Germline CDR1 reads MNHEY; CDR2 reads SMNVEV (reference sequence). DNA of the CDR3: TGTGCCAGCAGCCACCCCGCCCAGTACTTC. Protein sequence: CASSHPAQYF.

The chain employs TRBV11-2 and TRBJ2-1; 10 nucleotides match TRBD2. This CDR3 comprises 19 residues. J was trimmed by 1 base and V by 3 bases; bases with no gene match: 12. Looked up from germline, CDR1 is SGHAT and CDR2 is FQNNGV. The CDR3 region is CASSFPLLAGEGSYNEQFF. For the CDR3, the DNA is TGTGCCAGCAGCTTTCCCTTGCTAGCGGGAGAAGGTTCCTACAATGAGCAGTTCTTC.

The genes are TRBV29-1 and TRBJ2-1; D may be TRBD2 (6 bases). This CDR3 spans 13 amino acids. Germline CDR1 and CDR2: SQVTM and ANQGSEA. V lost 7 bases and J lost 4, with 14 bases in between. The CDR3 nucleotides read TGCAGCGGCAGGGAACGGGGGTACAATGAGCAGTTCTTC. It translates to CSGRERGYNEQFF.

The V call is TRBV5-6, the J call TRBJ1-2; no definite D call. The CDR3 is 14 residues long. V was clipped by 0 bases and J by 0 bases, with 6 bases between them. Per germline, CDR1 SGHDT and CDR2 YYEEEE. This CDR3 is CASSLEGSNYGYTF. In DNA, the CDR3 is TGTGCCAGCAGCTTGGAAGGGTCTAACTATGGCTACACCTTC.

This chain links TRBV7-8 with TRBJ2-2; 9 nucleotides line up with TRBD2. The J segment lost 6 bases and the V segment lost 7 bases, leaving 9 bases of the junction unmatched. CDR1 is SGHVS, CDR2 FQNEAQ, per germline. This CDR3 region has 15 residues. CDR3: CASKLIAGAAGELFF. CDR3 DNA sequence: TGTGCCAGCAAGCTGATAGCGGGGGCGGCCGGGGAGCTGTTTTTT.

V gene TRBV2 combines with J gene TRBJ2-3; D tentatively reads TRBD1 or TRBD2 (5 bases each). Germline V gene data show CDR1 as SNHLY and CDR2 as FYNNEI. V lost 6 bases and J lost 3, with 10 bases in between. The CDR3 loop spans 13 amino acids. The CDR3 bases are TGTGCCAGCAGGGACGGGGCAACAGATACGCAGTATTTT. This translates into CASRDGATDTQYF.

The chain recombines TRBV7-2 with TRBJ2-7; no definite D call. Trimming left V 0 bases short and J 5 bases short, with 5 bases between. The CDR3 spans 12 residues. CDR1 SGHTA and CDR2 FQGNSA come from the germline V gene. The CDR3 DNA is TGTGCCAGCAGCTTAGCAGTCCACGAGCAGTACTTC. It encodes CASSLAVHEQYF. Together with reference TRBV7-2 and TRBJ2-7, the CDR3 gives the full variable domain: GAGVSQSPSNKVTEKGKDVELRCDPISGHTALYWYRQSLGQGLEFLIYFQGNSAPDKSGLPSDRFSAERTGGSVSTLTIQRTQQEDSAVYLCASSLAVHEQYFGPGTRLTVT.

The chain uses TRBV9 and TRBJ1-1; D is ambiguous. V was shortened by 0 bases and J by 7 bases, with 10 bases between the two germline ends. Germline CDR1 SGDLS, CDR2 YYNGEE. CDR3 length equals 13 residues. The CDR3 coding sequence is TGTGCCAGCAGCGTAGAAGGGTATCATGAAGCTTTCTTT. Translated, it gives CASSVEGYHEAFF.

V usage is TRBV6-1 and J usage is TRBJ2-5; D is possibly TRBD2 (6 bases). The CDR3 totals 18 residues. Germline CDR1 MNHNS, CDR2 SASEGT. Trimming took 2 bases from V and 5 from J, leaving 24 bases between them. CDR3 region: CASSELIWVDGEVETQYF. The CDR3 bases are TGTGCCAGCAGTGAATTAATTTGGGTTGATGGGGAGGTGGAGACCCAGTACTTC.

The gene calls are TRBV30 and TRBJ2-2; D is undetermined. The CDR3 spans 14 residues. Germline values: CDR1 GTSNPN, CDR2 SVGIG (reference sequence). V was pared by 2 bases and J by 0 bases, with 7 bases between. The CDR3 spells CAWSLTPNTGELFF. The CDR3 coding sequence is TGTGCCTGGAGTCTTACTCCGAACACCGGGGAGCTGTTTTTT. The variable domain in full, with the rest retrieved from reference TRBV30 and TRBJ2-2, is SQTIHQWPATLVQPVGSPLSLECTVEGTSNPNLYWYRQAAGRGLQLLFYSVGIGQISSEVPQNLSASRPQDRQFILSSKKLLLSDSGFYLCAWSLTPNTGELFFGEGSRLTVL.

The chain employs TRBV28 and TRBJ2-2; a possible D gene is TRBD2 (5 bases). The length of the CDR3 is 14 residues. V lost 10 bases to trimming and J lost 1 base, with 13 bases between them. CDR1 MDHEN and CDR2 SYDVKM come from the germline V gene. CDR3 coding DNA: TGTGCCACTCCCAGCGGAAAGAACACCGGGGAGCTGTTTTTT. Residues: CATPSGKNTGELFF.

The V and J genes are TRBV29-1 and TRBJ2-2; D is unresolved. The germline CDR1 and CDR2 sequences are SQVTM and ANQGSEA. The ends were cut back, 0 bases at V and 0 bases at J, with 17 bases in the middle. The CDR3 is 18 residues long. The DNA for the CDR3 is TGCAGCGTTGAAGAGTATAGGCGGACCGATGCGAACACCGGGGAGCTGTTTTTT. Its protein is CSVEEYRRTDANTGELFF.

The V gene is TRBV11-2, the J gene TRBJ2-7, with D possibly being TRBD2 (6 bases). The CDR3 loop spans 15 amino acids. In germline, CDR1 is SGHAT, CDR2 FQNNGV. Between the trimmed V and J ends, which lost 0 bases and 4 bases, there was a span of 13 bases. This CDR3 is CASSLEAGSGYEQYF. In DNA, the CDR3 is TGTGCCAGCAGCTTAGAAGCGGGCTCCGGGTACGAGCAGTACTTC.

This chain connects TRBV27 to TRBJ2-1; TRBD2 matches 8 bases. The ends lost 1 base at V and 7 bases at J; junction bases unmatched: 9. Germline assignment: CDR1 MNHEY and CDR2 SMNVEV (reference sequence). This CDR3 spans 16 amino acids. The CDR3 DNA reads TGTGCCAGCAGTTTATTGTTTAGCGGGATGGGGAATGAGCAGTTCTTC. Protein product: CASSLLFSGMGNEQFF.

V is TRBV15 and J is TRBJ1-4, with no clear D. Looked up from germline, CDR1 is LNHNV and CDR2 is YYDKDF (reference sequence). This CDR3 region has 16 residues. The germline V and J ends were trimmed by 0 bases and 5 bases, with 13 bases remaining between them. The CDR3 is CATSRESRDRNEKLFF. DNA of the CDR3: TGTGCCACCAGCAGAGAGTCCCGGGATCGGAATGAAAAACTGTTTTTT.

This clonotype has more than one count but fewer than ten. J is TRBJ1-2 and V is TRBV5-6; perhaps TRBD1 as D (6 bases). The CDR3 consists of 13 residues. V lost 3 bases and J 8 bases, leaving 14 bases between the germline ends. Germline lookup yields CDR1 SGHDT and CDR2 YYEEEE. In DNA, the CDR3 is TGTGCCAGCAGCTGGGCGGGGGCTGGCGGCTACACCTTC. Protein product: CASSWAGAGGYTF.

This clonotype was counted a few times. The rearrangement uses TRBV6-5 and TRBJ2-7, with 7 bases fitting TRBD1. J gave up 6 bases and V 2 bases, and 7 bases lay outside the gene matches. Looked up from germline, CDR1 is MNHEY and CDR2 is SVGAGI. CDR3 size: 14 residues. In nucleotides, the CDR3 is TGTGCCAGCAGTTACGGGGGACAGTTCGGCGAGCAGTACTTC. It yields the protein CASSYGGQFGEQYF.

This clonotype has only a few counts. The chain has TRBV6-1 and TRBJ1-1; no clear D. The CDR3 length is 12 residues. V lost 5 bases and J 1 base, leaving 5 bases between the germline ends. Per germline, CDR1 MNHNS and CDR2 SASEGT. CDR3 nucleotides: TGTGCCAGCAGTAGCTGGAACACTGAAGCTTTCTTT. This encodes CASSSWNTEAFF.

This chain joins TRBV25-1 and TRBJ2-5; TRBD2 might be the D (5 bases). The V end was cut by 7 bases, the J end by 6 bases, with 9 bases between. This CDR3 comprises 11 residues. Germline V gene data show CDR1 as MGHDK and CDR2 as SYGVNS. The CDR3 DNA reads as TGTGCCAGCATTGGCGGGCAGACCCAGTACTTC. This sequence encodes CASIGGQTQYF.

The genes are TRBV5-1 and TRBJ1-1; the match to TRBD1 covers 8 bases. The germline V gene encodes CDR1 SGHRS and CDR2 YFSETQ. The CDR3 contains 14 residues. V shed 6 bases and J 0 bases; nucleotides not matched to a gene: 4. Here the CDR3 reads CASKWTGMNTEAFF. For the CDR3, the DNA is TGCGCCAGCAAATGGACAGGGATGAACACTGAAGCTTTCTTT.